This T cell receptor (beta chain) emerged from a study of beta chain features in type 1 diabetes. This clone was seen a few times. V was clipped by 3 bases and J by 4 bases; unmatched bases: 4. CDR1 is LGHNA and CDR2 is YNFKEQ in the germline V gene. This CDR3 comprises 14 residues. Sequencing targeted expressed TCRB transcripts, as all isolated RNA had been reverse transcribed. The data were produced by immunoSEQ multiplex PCR, yet TCRdb's version contains in-frame clones alone and is incomplete. Of about 620,000 clones detected, roughly a sixth appear once; the ten largest clones hold more than 0.08%.

The TCR sequence derives from a man between 18 and 35 years old in good health. Sequencing input: naive CD4+ T cells from blood. The chain combines TRBV4-2 with TRBJ1-2, with 8 bases matching TRBD1. The CDR3 spells CASSQDREGYGYTF. CDR3 nucleotides: TGTGCCAGCAGCCAGGACAGGGAAGGCTATGGCTACACCTTC.